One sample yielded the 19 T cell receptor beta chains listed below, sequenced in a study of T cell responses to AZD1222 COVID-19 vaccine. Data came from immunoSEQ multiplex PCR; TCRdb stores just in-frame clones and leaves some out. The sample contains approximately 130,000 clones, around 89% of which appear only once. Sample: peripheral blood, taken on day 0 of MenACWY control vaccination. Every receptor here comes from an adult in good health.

CDR3 sequence (DNA): TGTGCCAGTAGTACCCCAGGCAGATCAGATCAGCCCCAGCATTTT. Translating it yields CASSTPGRSDQPQHF. The chain recombines TRBV19 with TRBJ1-5; no clear D gene. The V and J ends lost 4 bases and 5 bases respectively, with 15 bases between them. The CDR3 length is 15 residues. The germline V gene encodes CDR1 LNHDA and CDR2 SQIVND (reference sequence).

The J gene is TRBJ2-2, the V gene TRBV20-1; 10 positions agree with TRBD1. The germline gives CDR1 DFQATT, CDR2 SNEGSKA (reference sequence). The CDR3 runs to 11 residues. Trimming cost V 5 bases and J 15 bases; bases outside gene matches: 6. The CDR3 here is CSAPGQGSVFF. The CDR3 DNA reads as TGCAGTGCTCCGGGACAGGGGTCGGTGTTTTTT.

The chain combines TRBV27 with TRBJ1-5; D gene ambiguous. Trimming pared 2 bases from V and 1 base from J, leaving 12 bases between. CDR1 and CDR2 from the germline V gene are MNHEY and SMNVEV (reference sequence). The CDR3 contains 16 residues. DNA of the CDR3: TGTGCCAGCAGTTTAACCGGGGTATCAAGCAATCAGCCCCAGCATTTT. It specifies CASSLTGVSSNQPQHF.

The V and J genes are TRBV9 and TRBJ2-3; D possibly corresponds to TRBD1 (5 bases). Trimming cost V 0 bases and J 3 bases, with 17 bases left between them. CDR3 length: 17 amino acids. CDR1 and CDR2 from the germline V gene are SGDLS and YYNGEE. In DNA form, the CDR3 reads TGTGCCAGCAGCGTAGGGCTGGGGCTACCAGGTACAGATACGCAGTATTTT. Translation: CASSVGLGLPGTDTQYF.

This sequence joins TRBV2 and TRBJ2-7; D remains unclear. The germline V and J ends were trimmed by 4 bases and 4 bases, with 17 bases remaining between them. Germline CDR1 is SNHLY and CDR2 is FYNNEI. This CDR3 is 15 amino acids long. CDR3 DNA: TGTGCCAGCAGTGTGTTGCCACAAGGTAGATACGAGCAGTACTTC. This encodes CASSVLPQGRYEQYF.

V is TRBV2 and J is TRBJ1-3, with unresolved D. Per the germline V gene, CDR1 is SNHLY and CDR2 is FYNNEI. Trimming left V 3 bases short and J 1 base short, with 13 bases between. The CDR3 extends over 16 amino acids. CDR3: CASSEKFGLSGNTIYF. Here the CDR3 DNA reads TGTGCCAGCAGTGAGAAGTTCGGATTATCTGGAAACACCATATATTTT.

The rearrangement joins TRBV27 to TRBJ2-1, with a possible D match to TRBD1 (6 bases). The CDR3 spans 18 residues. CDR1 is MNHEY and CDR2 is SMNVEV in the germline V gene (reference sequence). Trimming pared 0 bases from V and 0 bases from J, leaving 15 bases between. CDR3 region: CASSLSSDSSSSYNEQFF. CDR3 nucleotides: TGTGCCAGCAGTTTATCCTCGGACAGTTCAAGCTCCTACAATGAGCAGTTCTTC.

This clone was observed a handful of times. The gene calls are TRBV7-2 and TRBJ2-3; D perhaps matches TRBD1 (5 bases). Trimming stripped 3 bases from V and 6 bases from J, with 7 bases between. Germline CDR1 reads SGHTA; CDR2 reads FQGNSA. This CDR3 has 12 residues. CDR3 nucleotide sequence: TGTGCCAGCAGCTTTGCAGGGGATACGCAGTATTTT. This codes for CASSFAGDTQYF.

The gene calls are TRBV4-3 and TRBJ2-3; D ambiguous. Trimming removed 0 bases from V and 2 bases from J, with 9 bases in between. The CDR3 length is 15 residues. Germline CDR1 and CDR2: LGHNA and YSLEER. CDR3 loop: CASSQDPSITDTQYF. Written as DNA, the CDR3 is TGCGCCAGCAGCCAAGATCCGTCAATCACAGATACGCAGTATTTT.

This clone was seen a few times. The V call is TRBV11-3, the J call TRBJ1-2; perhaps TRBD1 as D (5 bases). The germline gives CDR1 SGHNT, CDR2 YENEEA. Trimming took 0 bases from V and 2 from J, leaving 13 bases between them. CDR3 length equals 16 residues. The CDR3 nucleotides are TGTGCCAGCAGCTTAGAGGGTGTACGGGGGAACTATGGCTACACCTTC. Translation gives CASSLEGVRGNYGYTF.

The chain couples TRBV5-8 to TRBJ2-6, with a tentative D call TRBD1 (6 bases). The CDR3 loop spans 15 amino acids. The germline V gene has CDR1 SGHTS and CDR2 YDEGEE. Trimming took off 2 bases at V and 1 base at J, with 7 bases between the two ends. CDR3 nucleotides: TGTGCCAGCAGCTTTAGGGGGTCTGGGGCCAACGTCCTGACTTTC. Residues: CASSFRGSGANVLTF.

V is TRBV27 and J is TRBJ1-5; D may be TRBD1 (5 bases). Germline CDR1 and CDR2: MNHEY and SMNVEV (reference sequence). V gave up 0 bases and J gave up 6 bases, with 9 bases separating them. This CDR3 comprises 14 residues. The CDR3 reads CASSLSRGGQPQHF. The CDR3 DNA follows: TGTGCCAGCAGTTTATCGAGGGGAGGTCAGCCCCAGCATTTT.

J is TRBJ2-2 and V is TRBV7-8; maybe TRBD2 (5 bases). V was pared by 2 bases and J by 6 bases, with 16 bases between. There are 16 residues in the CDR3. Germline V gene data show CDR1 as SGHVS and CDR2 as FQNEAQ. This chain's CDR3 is CASSLRRIGKAGELFF. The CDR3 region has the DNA TGTGCCAGCAGCTTAAGGAGGATAGGGAAGGCCGGGGAGCTGTTTTTT.

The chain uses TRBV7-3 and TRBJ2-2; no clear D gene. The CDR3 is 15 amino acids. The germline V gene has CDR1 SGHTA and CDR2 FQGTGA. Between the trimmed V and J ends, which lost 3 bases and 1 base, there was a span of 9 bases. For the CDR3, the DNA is TGTGCCAGCAGCTTCGGTCTACTGAACACCGGGGAGCTGTTTTTT. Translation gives CASSFGLLNTGELFF.

CDR3 amino acids: CASSLGRGPAFF. CDR3 nucleotide sequence: TGTGCCAGCAGTTTAGGTCGGGGGCCAGCTTTCTTT. The chain recombines TRBV12-3 or TRBV12-4 with TRBJ1-1, with a weak D call TRBD1 (6 bases). This CDR3 has 12 residues. The V gene lost 1 base and the J gene lost 10 bases, with 10 bases spanning the gap.

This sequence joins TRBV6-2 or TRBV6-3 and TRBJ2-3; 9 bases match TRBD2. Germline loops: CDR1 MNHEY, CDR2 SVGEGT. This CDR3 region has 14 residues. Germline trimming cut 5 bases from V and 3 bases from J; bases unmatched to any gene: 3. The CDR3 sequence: CASSQLAGTDTQYF. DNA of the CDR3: TGTGCCAGCAGTCAGCTAGCGGGGACAGATACGCAGTATTTT.

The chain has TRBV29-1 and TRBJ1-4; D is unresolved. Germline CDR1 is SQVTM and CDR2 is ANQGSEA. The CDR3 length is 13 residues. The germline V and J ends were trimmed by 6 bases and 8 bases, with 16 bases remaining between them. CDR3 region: CSVNRGIGEKLFF. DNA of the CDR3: TGCAGCGTGAATCGGGGTATTGGGGAAAAACTGTTTTTT.

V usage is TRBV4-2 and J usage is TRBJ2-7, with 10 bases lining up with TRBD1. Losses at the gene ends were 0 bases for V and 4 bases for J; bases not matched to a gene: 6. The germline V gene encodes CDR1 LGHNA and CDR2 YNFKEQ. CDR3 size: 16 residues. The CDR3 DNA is TGTGCCAGCAGCCAAGATTGGGGACAGGGGAGATACGAGCAGTACTTC. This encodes CASSQDWGQGRYEQYF.

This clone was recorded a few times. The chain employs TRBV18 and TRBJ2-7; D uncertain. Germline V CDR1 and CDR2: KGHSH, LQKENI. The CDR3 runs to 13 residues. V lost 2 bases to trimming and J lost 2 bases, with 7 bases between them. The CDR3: CASSPDGPYEQYF. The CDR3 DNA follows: TGTGCCAGCTCACCAGACGGCCCCTACGAGCAGTACTTC.